Sequencing of this T cell receptor beta chain was carried out in a study of spatial heterogeneity in lung cancer. This clonotype came up many times. From germline, CDR1 is MGHRA and CDR2 YSYEKL. This CDR3 region has 16 residues. V dropped 1 base and J dropped 4 bases, with 15 bases sitting between them. TCRdb independently ran MiXCR on the 5' RACE reads; one entry per CDR3 protein. The repertoire holds about 38,000 distinct CDR3 sequences, 5.2% seen once, with about a quarter in the top ten. Specified time point: sample taken at primary tumor resection. The chain couples TRBV4-1 to TRBJ2-3; D unclear. The sequence came from a female donor with early-stage non-small cell lung cancer. The specimen comprised PBMCs, sampled at surgery. CDR3 residues: CASSQARVGLSDTQYF. In nucleotides, the CDR3 is TGCGCCAGCAGCCAAGCTCGCGTCGGGTTATCAGATACGCAGTATTTT.